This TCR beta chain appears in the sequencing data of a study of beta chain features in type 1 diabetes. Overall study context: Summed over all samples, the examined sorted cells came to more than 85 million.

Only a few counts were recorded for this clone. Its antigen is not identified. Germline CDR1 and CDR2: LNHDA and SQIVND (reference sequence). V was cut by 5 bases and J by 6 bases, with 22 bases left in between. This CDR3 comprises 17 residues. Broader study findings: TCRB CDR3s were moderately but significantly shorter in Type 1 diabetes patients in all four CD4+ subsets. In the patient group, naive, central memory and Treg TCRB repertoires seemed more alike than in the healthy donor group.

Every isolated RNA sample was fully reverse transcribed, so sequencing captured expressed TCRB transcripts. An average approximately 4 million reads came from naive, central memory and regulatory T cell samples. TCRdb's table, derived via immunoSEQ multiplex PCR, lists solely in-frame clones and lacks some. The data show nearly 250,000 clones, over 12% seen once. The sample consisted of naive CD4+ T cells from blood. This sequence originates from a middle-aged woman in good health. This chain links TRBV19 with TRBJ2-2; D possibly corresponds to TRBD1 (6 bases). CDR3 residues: CASSSARLGSGAGELFF. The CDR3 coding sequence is TGTGCCAGTAGTTCCGCCCGCCTTGGGTCAGGGGCCGGGGAGCTGTTTTTT.